The source of this T cell receptor beta chain is a study of blood T cell repertoires in COVID-19. Study information: Samples came from the United States, Italy and Spain, spanning acute and convalescent COVID-19.

Each participant's cohort was designated according to participant-reported clinical history. Germline V gene sequence: CDR1 SNHLY, CDR2 FYNNEI. The CDR3 contains 17 residues. V lost 2 bases and J lost 7; bases outside the gene matches: 15. The authors' processing: By means of reference gene primer amplification, nucleated cell counts were estimated. Measured with immunoSEQ multiplex PCR; TCRdb has only the in-frame clones, and not every one. Clone size and V and J calls were adopted from that table, with D and trimming inferred from the DNA. The sample records approximately 150,000 clones, approximately 83% being singletons.

The sequence came from a man aged 65 to 79 who had been exposed to COVID-19. The sequencing input was PBMCs or T cells enriched from blood (not recorded which). The chain joins TRBV2 to TRBJ2-7, with 9 bases lining up with TRBD1. The CDR3 DNA is TGTGCCAGCAGTGAATTGGGGACAGGGAGAGGCGGAAGGGAGCAGTACTTC. Its protein product is CASSELGTGRGGREQYF.